Following are 10 T cell receptor beta chains from one sample sequenced in a study of identical twins. TCRdb processed the 5' RACE reads anew with MiXCR; each CDR3 protein has one entry. The sample lists about 450,000 distinct CDR3 sequences, about 18% seen once, with roughly an eighth in the top ten. The sample taken for sequencing was naive T cells sorted from blood. The receptors come from a man in his forties or fifties in good health.

This clonotype has just a few counts. This chain uses TRBV11-1 with TRBJ2-5, with 14 bases aligning to TRBD2. This CDR3 is 16 amino acids long. Germline CDR1 SGHAT, CDR2 FQDESV (reference sequence). With 4 bases clipped from V and 4 bases from J, the junction kept 5 bases outside the gene matches. CDR3 residues: CASSSPTSGGVETQYF. The CDR3 region has the DNA TGTGCCAGCAGCTCGCCGACTAGCGGGGGGGTAGAGACCCAGTACTTC.

V is TRBV5-1 and J is TRBJ1-1, with D possibly matching TRBD1 (5 bases). The CDR3 extends over 15 amino acids. V gave up 0 bases and J gave up 2 bases, with 11 bases separating them. From germline, CDR1 is SGHRS and CDR2 YFSETQ. CDR3 DNA sequence: TGCGCCAGCAGCTTGGAAGGGGTCCGTAACACTGAAGCTTTCTTT. It translates to CASSLEGVRNTEAFF.

J is TRBJ2-3 and V is TRBV5-1; 9 bases align to TRBD2. The CDR3 is made up of 16 amino acids. With 2 bases clipped from V and 3 bases from J, the junction kept 7 bases outside the gene matches. From germline, CDR1 is SGHRS and CDR2 YFSETQ. CDR3 sequence: CASSFRAGGTTDTQYF. CDR3 DNA: TGCGCCAGCAGCTTTAGAGCGGGGGGTACTACAGATACGCAGTATTTT. Full variable domain (missing parts from reference TRBV5-1 and TRBJ2-3): KAGVTQTPRYLIKTRGQQVTLSCSPISGHRSVSWYQQTPGQGLQFLFEYFSETQRNKGNFPGRFSGRQFSNSRSEMNVSTLELGDSALYLCASSFRAGGTTDTQYFGPGTRLTVL.

The chain joins TRBV20-1 to TRBJ2-3, with 8 bases aligning to TRBD2. The V and J ends lost 6 bases and 0 bases, in that order; junction bases with no gene match: 8. Per germline, CDR1 DFQATT and CDR2 SNEGSKA (reference sequence). This CDR3 region has 15 residues. CDR3 loop: CSAIPGGTSTDTQYF. The CDR3 region has the DNA TGCAGTGCCATCCCGGGGGGGACTAGCACAGATACGCAGTATTTT.

This clonotype was recorded only once. The rearrangement uses TRBV11-2 and TRBJ2-7; D remains unclear. The length of the CDR3 is 14 residues. Per germline, CDR1 SGHAT and CDR2 FQNNGV. V was pared by 2 bases and J by 6 bases, with 14 bases between. The CDR3 region is CASSLLGSPREQYF. The CDR3 DNA sequence: TGTGCCAGCAGCTTATTGGGCAGCCCTCGCGAGCAGTACTTC.

V gene TRBV20-1 combines with J gene TRBJ1-5; D possibly corresponds to TRBD1 (5 bases). The germline CDR1 and CDR2 sequences are DFQATT and SNEGSKA (reference sequence). The V end lost 4 bases, the J end lost 6 bases, and 13 bases lay between the germline ends. The CDR3 is 13 amino acids. CDR3 bases: TGCAGTGCTATTCTAGGGGCTGGTCAGCCCCAGCATTTT. Amino acid sequence: CSAILGAGQPQHF.

A few counts support this clonotype. The chain recombines TRBV12-3 or TRBV12-4 with TRBJ1-2, with 11 bases that match TRBD1. V lost 8 bases, J lost 4 bases, and 3 bases stayed unmatched. The CDR3 sequence is 13 residues long. As DNA, the CDR3 is TGTGCCAGCGGACAGGGGGCGGGCTATGGCTACACCTTC. Its protein is CASGQGAGYGYTF.

The rearrangement links TRBV6-2 or TRBV6-3 to TRBJ2-1; TRBD2 agrees at 10 bases. The CDR3 sequence is 14 residues long. The junction had 5 bases not matched to a gene; V was cut back by 6 bases and J by 6 bases. Germline loops: CDR1 MNHEY, CDR2 SVGEGT. CDR3 sequence reads: CASRIAGGLNEQFF. The CDR3, as DNA: TGTGCCAGCAGAATAGCGGGGGGTCTCAATGAGCAGTTCTTC.

CDR3 nucleotide sequence: TGCAGTGCGAACCCATTAGCGGGGACCCAAGAGACCCAGTACTTC. As protein: CSANPLAGTQETQYF. This chain uses TRBV20-1 with TRBJ2-5; 8 positions match TRBD2. The V segment lost 6 bases and the J segment 1 base; nucleotides outside the gene matches: 10. This CDR3 is built from 15 residues. CDR1 is DFQATT and CDR2 is SNEGSKA in the germline V gene (reference sequence).

In DNA, the CDR3 is TGTGCCAGCAGGAGGGACAGGGTGCAAGAGCAGTACTTC. Translating gives CASRRDRVQEQYF. This chain joins TRBV6-1 and TRBJ2-7; 9 bases match TRBD1. V gave up 6 bases and J gave up 7 bases; unmatched junction bases: 7. The CDR3 is 13 amino acids. Germline loops: CDR1 MNHNS, CDR2 SASEGT.